The present TCR beta chain was sequenced within a study of control samples from healthy donors and cancer patients. The table came from immunoSEQ multiplex PCR; TCRdb's copy has only in-frame clones and leaves some out. The data hold around 100,000 clones, with around 89% observed a single time. Concerning this clone: The same CDR3 arises from other DNA sequences in this sample as well.

Germline values: CDR1 SGHKS, CDR2 YYEKEE (reference sequence). This CDR3 has 14 amino acids. V was trimmed by 0 bases and J by 3 bases, leaving 7 bases between them. The rearrangement uses TRBV5-5 and TRBJ1-5; D not certain. Input material: blood. This clonotype was obtained from a man between 25 and 39 years old in good health. CDR3 sequence: CASSLGQPNQPQHF. The CDR3 bases are TGTGCCAGCAGCTTGGGGCAGCCCAATCAGCCCCAGCATTTT.